This T cell receptor (beta chain) was captured in a study of shared clonotypes between healthy human individuals. Study outcomes and limitations: The expectation was that sequencing depth would affect clonotype sharing among donors. Between a handful of donors, naive CD4 clonotypes were shared at a level of approximately 5%.

The germline V gene encodes CDR1 SQVTM and CDR2 ANQGSEA. The V and J ends lost 2 bases and 4 bases, in that order; junction bases with no gene match: 4. The CDR3 is 13 residues long. Template for every sorted-subset replicate PCR totaled about 200 ng DNA, some 30,000 T cell genomes. The repertoire was sequenced with immunoSEQ multiplex PCR; TCRdb's copy has only in-frame clones and lacks some. The sample lists 190,000 or so clones, over 50% occurring once. Comment on this clone: As yet, its antigen is unknown.

This TCR came from a man aged 25-45 years in good health. Sequencing was carried out using memory CD4+ T cells sorted from blood. Subset of the sample: CD45RA-negative fraction. The chain is built from TRBV29-1 and TRBJ1-2; 7 nucleotides agree with TRBD1. CDR3 loop: CSVERGQTYGYTF. The CDR3 coding sequence is TGCAGCGTTGAAAGGGGACAGACCTATGGCTACACCTTC.